Following are 8 T cell receptor beta chains from one sample sequenced in a study of blood T cell repertoires in COVID-19. TCRdb's copy holds only in-frame clones and misses some; the assay was immunoSEQ multiplex PCR. The sample contains 150,000 to 200,000 clones, approximately 86% of which appear only once. The sequenced sample consisted of peripheral blood. Receptor source: a man aged 45 to 65 with active or convalescent COVID-19.

The chain has TRBV9 and TRBJ2-5, with 7 bases that match TRBD2. This CDR3 is built from 15 residues. Germline CDR1 is SGDLS and CDR2 is YYNGEE. V lost 3 bases to trimming and J lost 0 bases; unmatched junction nucleotides: 5. CDR3 in amino acids: CASSANLADQETQYF. The CDR3 DNA is TGTGCCAGCAGCGCAAATCTAGCGGACCAAGAGACCCAGTACTTC.

The genes are TRBV28 and TRBJ2-5; D is perhaps TRBD2 (7 bases). This CDR3 spans 14 amino acids. CDR1 is MDHEN and CDR2 is SYDVKM in the germline V gene. V shed 7 bases and J shed 1 base, with 13 bases lying between them. CDR3 nucleotide sequence: TGTGCCAGCAACCTAGGGGGGGGCCAAGAGACCCAGTACTTC. This codes for CASNLGGGQETQYF.

The chain uses TRBV7-9 and TRBJ2-1, with D possibly TRBD2 on 6 matching bases. The germline V gene has CDR1 SEHNR and CDR2 FQNEAQ (reference sequence). The CDR3 spans 17 residues. V lost 1 base and J lost 4, with 17 bases in between. CDR3 in amino acids: CASSLGLGLAQYNEQFF. For the CDR3, the DNA is TGTGCCAGCAGCTTAGGTTTAGGTCTAGCGCAGTACAATGAGCAGTTCTTC.

This clone was recorded once. The chain employs TRBV5-5 and TRBJ2-5; the match to TRBD2 covers 9 bases. V lost 2 bases and J lost 2; bases outside the gene matches: 4. The CDR3 runs 15 residues. Germline loops: CDR1 SGHKS, CDR2 YYEKEE (reference sequence). The CDR3 DNA is TGTGCCAGCAGCTTAGTGCTAGCGGGACAAGAGACCCAGTACTTC. Protein product: CASSLVLAGQETQYF.

A single count supports this clone. This rearrangement joins TRBV28 to TRBJ2-5; 9 nucleotides agree with TRBD2. Unmatched junction bases numbered 4, after V lost 1 base and J lost 7 bases. CDR3 length equals 14 residues. Germline-derived CDR1 and CDR2 are MDHEN and SYDVKM. CDR3 in DNA: TGTGCCAGCAGTTTATTTAGCGGGGGTGGGACCCAGTACTTC. This encodes CASSLFSGGGTQYF.

The chain couples TRBV5-6 to TRBJ2-5; 8 nucleotides align to TRBD1. CDR3 length: 14 residues. The trim removed 2 bases at V and 5 bases at J, leaving 5 bases unmatched. The V gene's germline CDR1 is SGHDT and CDR2 YYEEEE. CDR3 amino acids: CASSFQGARETQYF. DNA for the CDR3: TGTGCCAGCAGCTTCCAGGGGGCTCGGGAGACCCAGTACTTC.

As regards this clone: This sample includes further DNA sequences coding for the same CDR3. V usage is TRBV28 and J usage is TRBJ1-1; 9 nucleotides agree with TRBD1. The CDR3 is made up of 14 amino acids. The germline CDR1 and CDR2 sequences are MDHEN and SYDVKM. The trim removed 2 bases at V and 4 bases at J, leaving 2 bases unmatched. This CDR3 is CASSLGTGRTEAFF. CDR3 DNA sequence: TGTGCCAGCAGTTTAGGGACAGGGCGCACTGAAGCTTTCTTT. Full variable domain (remainder filled in from reference TRBV28 and TRBJ1-1): DVKVTQSSRYLVKRTGEKVFLECVQDMDHENMFWYRQDPGLGLRLIYFSYDVKMKEKGDIPEGYSVSREKKERFSLILESASTNQTSMYLCASSLGTGRTEAFFGQGTRLTVV.

V is TRBV11-2 and J is TRBJ2-3, with 12 nucleotides matching TRBD2. The germline CDR1 and CDR2 sequences are SGHAT and FQNNGV. The length of the CDR3 is 15 residues. V dropped 3 bases and J dropped 5; count of bases not matched to a gene: 3. CDR3 bases: TGTGCCAGCAGCTTGACTAGCGGGGGAGTAGATACGCAGTATTTT. This encodes CASSLTSGGVDTQYF.